This TCR beta chain was documented in a study of T cell responses to AZD1222 COVID-19 vaccine. Study summary: Researchers grouped second doses given at about 4 or about 12 weeks into one pool.

Sequenced by immunoSEQ multiplex PCR; TCRdb stores in-frame clones only, minus some. The sample carries about 140,000 clones, 80% to 95% recorded once. Trimming at V came to 10 bases and at J to 6 bases, leaving 8 bases not matched to a gene. Looked up from germline, CDR1 is SGHVS and CDR2 is FQNEAQ. The CDR3 length is 13 residues. The TCR was taken from an adult in good health. The chain is built from TRBV7-8 and TRBJ2-2; 7 bases are shared with TRBD1. The sample here was peripheral blood, taken on day 0 of AZD1222 vaccination. DNA of the CDR3: TGTGCCATCAATACAGGGGTTCCCGGGGAGCTGTTTTTT. Protein product: CAINTGVPGELFF.